The rows below give T cell receptor beta chains drawn from one sample of a study of CXCR3-negative and CXCR3-positive naive CD8 T cells. TCRdb reprocessed the 5' RACE reads; each CDR3 protein has one entry and no DNA is given. The sample table sets out over 100,000 distinct CDR3 sequences. Input material: naive CXCR3- CD8+ T cells from blood. Every receptor here comes from a human donor in good health. Some clones in this sample may be carry-over from other donors' samples. Each CDR3 is given with its conserved first and last residue.

j_call,v_call,cdr3_aa
TRBJ2-1,TRBV5-1,CASSTTGTGWPEQFF
TRBJ1-2,TRBV6-2/TRBV6-3,CASSGTVDRAYYGYTF
TRBJ2-7,TRBV20-1,CSARDSTSDYEQYF
TRBJ2-1,TRBV7-6,CASSLDYWTGENEQFF
TRBJ2-1,TRBV4-3,CASSQGTYNEQFF
TRBJ2-7,TRBV10-3,CAISESPSGAPHEQYF
TRBJ1-2,TRBV7-6,CASSSLVGGEAGYTF
TRBJ2-7,TRBV7-6,CASSDSRYEQYF
TRBJ2-3,TRBV28,CASSLGQGSADTQYF
TRBJ2-6,TRBV6-6,CASSHPRGDGANVLTF
TRBJ2-1,TRBV27,CASSFGQGADEQFF
TRBJ2-1,TRBV12-3/TRBV12-4,CASSFETGLSYNEQFF